This T cell receptor beta chain emerged from a study of metastatic and nonmetastatic thyroid tumors. As to this clone: Relative to the germline gene, one junction end is altered; a read error may explain this.

TCRdb re-called clones via MiXCR from the PCR reads. The sample holds 20,000 to 25,000 clones, 20% seen once. Every patient was untreated before thyroid surgery. CDR1 is SGHVS and CDR2 is FQNEAQ in the germline V gene. The CDR3 totals 14 residues. The sequencing input was blood. The chain links TRBV7-8 to TRBJ2-5; D might be TRBD2 (5 bases). The clonotype originates from a female donor with papillary thyroid cancer or a benign thyroid nodule (not recorded which). Some clones in this sample may be carry-over from other donors' samples. CDR3 coding DNA: TGTGCCAGCATCTTATGCGCCCTAGCAAAGACCCAGTACTTC. This encodes CASILCALAKTQYF. The full variable domain, its missing parts supplied by reference TRBV7-8 and TRBJ2-5, is GAGVSQSPRYKVAKRGQDVALRCDPISGHVSLFWYQQALGQGPEFLTYFQNEAQLDKSGLPSDRFFAERPEGSVSTLKIQRTQQEDSAVYLCASILCALAKTQYFGPGTRLLVL.